This T cell receptor (beta chain) was documented in a study of T cell responses to AZD1222 COVID-19 vaccine. Findings and limits, study-wide: In a largely white British group with more females than males, clonal diversity was possibly underestimated.

Produced via immunoSEQ multiplex PCR; TCRdb's table is partial and in-frame only. The sample contains roughly 70,000 clones, 88% of which appear only once. V lost 6 bases and J lost 1, with 7 bases in between. Germline CDR1 reads MDHEN; CDR2 reads SYDVKM. This CDR3 is 14 amino acids long. About this clone itself: Antigen unknown.

V and J are TRBV28 and TRBJ2-6, with D maybe TRBD1 (6 bases). The TCR originated in an adult who received the MenACWY meningococcal vaccine as a control. The sequencing here drew on peripheral blood, taken 28 days after the second dose of the MenACWY control vaccine. The DNA for the CDR3 is TGTGCCAGCAGCACAGGGTCTGGGGCCAACGTCCTGACTTTC. Its protein product is CASSTGSGANVLTF.